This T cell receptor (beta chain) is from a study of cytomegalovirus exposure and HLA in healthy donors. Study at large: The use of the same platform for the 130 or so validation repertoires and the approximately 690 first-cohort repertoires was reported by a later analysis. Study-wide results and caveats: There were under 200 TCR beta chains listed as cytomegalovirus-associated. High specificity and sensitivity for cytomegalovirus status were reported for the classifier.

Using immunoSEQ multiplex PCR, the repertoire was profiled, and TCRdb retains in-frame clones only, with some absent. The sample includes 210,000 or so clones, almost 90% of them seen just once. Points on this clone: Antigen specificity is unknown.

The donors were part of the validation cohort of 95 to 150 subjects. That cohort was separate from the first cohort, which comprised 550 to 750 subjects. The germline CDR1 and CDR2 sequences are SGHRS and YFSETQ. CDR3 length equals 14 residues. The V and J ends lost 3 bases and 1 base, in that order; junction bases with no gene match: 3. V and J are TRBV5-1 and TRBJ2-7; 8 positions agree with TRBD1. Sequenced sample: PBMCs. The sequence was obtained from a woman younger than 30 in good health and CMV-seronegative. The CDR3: CASSSRDRSYEQYF. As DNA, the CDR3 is TGCGCCAGCAGCTCTCGGGACAGGTCCTACGAGCAGTACTTC. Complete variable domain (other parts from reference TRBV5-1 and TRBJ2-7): KAGVTQTPRYLIKTRGQQVTLSCSPISGHRSVSWYQQTPGQGLQFLFEYFSETQRNKGNFPGRFSGRQFSNSRSEMNVSTLELGDSALYLCASSSRDRSYEQYFGPGTRLTVT.